A single sample is the source of the 27 T cell receptor beta chains below, sequenced in a study of blood T cell repertoires in COVID-19. Some clones are missing from TCRdb's copy, which holds only in-frame ones; the method was immunoSEQ multiplex PCR. Seen here are some 120,000 clones, just under 85% observed once, and the top ten hold roughly 13%. The sequenced sample consisted of peripheral blood. These receptors were taken from a human donor in a cohort sampled during active COVID-19.

This chain connects TRBV7-8 to TRBJ2-6; no definite D call. In germline, CDR1 is SGHVS, CDR2 FQNEAQ. The V end was cut by 2 bases, the J end by 1 base, with 6 bases between. CDR3 length: 15 amino acids. CDR3 in amino acids: CASSLFTSGANVLTF. The CDR3, as DNA: TGTGCCAGCAGCTTATTTACTTCTGGGGCCAACGTCCTGACTTTC.

The DNA of the CDR3 is TGTGCCAGCAGTGAACCCTGGAGGAGGGGTTCCTACAATGAGCAGTTCTTC. Its protein product is CASSEPWRRGSYNEQFF. This chain connects TRBV2 to TRBJ2-1, with D possibly TRBD2 on 6 matching bases. The CDR3 sequence is 17 residues long. Trimming removed 2 bases at V and 1 base at J, with 15 bases between. Germline values: CDR1 SNHLY, CDR2 FYNNEI.

The gene calls are TRBV30 and TRBJ2-3; TRBD2 matches at 10 bases. V gave up 0 bases and J gave up 9 bases; unmatched junction bases: 12. The germline CDR1 and CDR2 sequences are GTSNPN and SVGIG (reference sequence). This CDR3 has 16 residues. The CDR3 coding sequence is TGTGCCTGGAGTGTGTCAGGAAGCGGGGGGGCAGGCACGCAGTATTTT. Protein sequence: CAWSVSGSGGAGTQYF. Using reference TRBV30 and TRBJ2-3 for the parts outside the CDR3, the full variable domain is SQTIHQWPATLVQPVGSPLSLECTVEGTSNPNLYWYRQAAGRGLQLLFYSVGIGQISSEVPQNLSASRPQDRQFILSSKKLLLSDSGFYLCAWSVSGSGGAGTQYFGPGTRLTVL.

This clone has a handful of counts. The chain links TRBV30 to TRBJ2-3, with 9 positions matching TRBD1. This CDR3 comprises 16 residues. Germline lookup yields CDR1 GTSNPN and CDR2 SVGIG (reference sequence). After removal of 0 bases from V and 6 bases from J, the junction contained 10 bases not matched to a gene. The CDR3 DNA reads as TGTGCCTGGAGTGTACCCACAGGGGGCCACCCGGATACGCAGTATTTT. This translates into CAWSVPTGGHPDTQYF. The variable domain in full, with the rest retrieved from reference TRBV30 and TRBJ2-3, is SQTIHQWPATLVQPVGSPLSLECTVEGTSNPNLYWYRQAAGRGLQLLFYSVGIGQISSEVPQNLSASRPQDRQFILSSKKLLLSDSGFYLCAWSVPTGGHPDTQYFGPGTRLTVL.

The rearrangement links TRBV6-2 or TRBV6-3 to TRBJ1-2; D unclear. There are 14 residues in the CDR3. V was pared by 6 bases and J by 7 bases, with 18 bases between. Germline V CDR1 and CDR2: MNHEY, SVGEGT. The CDR3 coding sequence is TGTGCCAGCAGCAGGCCGGGGTCCCTATCTGGCTACACCTTC. This translates into CASSRPGSLSGYTF.

This clone was observed a handful of times. This chain connects TRBV4-2 to TRBJ1-6; D is possibly TRBD1 (6 bases). This CDR3 comprises 16 residues. The germline CDR1 and CDR2 sequences are LGHNA and YNFKEQ. Trimming pared 4 bases from V and 7 bases from J, leaving 17 bases between. CDR3 amino acids: CASSLSSQRGNSPLHF. The DNA for the CDR3 is TGTGCCAGCAGCCTGTCATCGCAGAGGGGGAATTCACCCCTCCACTTT.

The chain is built from TRBV6-5 and TRBJ2-1; 9 nucleotides match TRBD2. Germline CDR1 MNHEY, CDR2 SVGAGI. Trimming took 8 bases from V and 6 from J; bases not matched to a gene: 8. The CDR3 contains 14 residues. CDR3 sequence reads: CASGGRGGRNEQFF. The DNA of the CDR3 is TGTGCCAGCGGAGGGCGGGGGGGCCGCAATGAGCAGTTCTTC.

This chain uses TRBV6-1 with TRBJ1-2, with 7 bases fitting TRBD1. This CDR3 spans 18 amino acids. V lost 3 bases and J lost 4; bases outside the gene matches: 17. Germline V CDR1 and CDR2: MNHNS, SASEGT. The DNA for the CDR3 is TGTGCCAGCAGTGATATACGGGACAGCTCACACGTCGGCTATGGCTACACCTTC. Translating it yields CASSDIRDSSHVGYGYTF.

The gene calls are TRBV2 and TRBJ1-4; TRBD1 matches at 9 bases. The CDR3 has 14 residues. Germline lookup yields CDR1 SNHLY and CDR2 FYNNEI. V was pared by 7 bases and J by 5 bases, with 5 bases of the junction left unmatched. In nucleotides, the CDR3 is TGTGCCAGCATTAAAGACAGGGGGAATGAAAAACTGTTTTTT. Encoded protein: CASIKDRGNEKLFF. Looking up the rest from reference TRBV2 and TRBJ1-4 gives the full variable domain: EPEVTQTPSHQVTQMGQEVILRCVPISNHLYFYWYRQILGQKVEFLVSFYNNEISEKSEIFDDQFSVERPDGSNFTLKIRSTKLEDSAMYFCASIKDRGNEKLFFGSGTQLSVL.

This chain links TRBV5-1 with TRBJ2-3; 10 nucleotides match TRBD2. Germline V gene sequence: CDR1 SGHRS, CDR2 YFSETQ. Trimming took 0 bases from V and 4 from J; bases not matched to a gene: 8. The CDR3 totals 17 residues. The CDR3 protein is CASSLASSSGGPDTQYF. As DNA, the CDR3 is TGCGCCAGCAGCTTGGCCTCGTCTAGCGGGGGTCCAGATACGCAGTATTTT.

This chain uses TRBV12-3 or TRBV12-4 with TRBJ1-1; 9 nucleotides align to TRBD1. The CDR3 is 13 residues long. Unmatched junction bases numbered 2, after V lost 8 bases and J lost 1 base. DNA for the CDR3: TGTGCCAGCTCACAGGGGGCGAACACTGAAGCTTTCTTT. Translation: CASSQGANTEAFF.

The V and J genes are TRBV21-1 and TRBJ2-3; the table gives TRBD1 as D, unverified against the DNA. TRBV21-1 is flagged as a pseudogene. This CDR3 has 16 amino acids. CDR3 DNA: TGTGCCAGCAGCTGTAGAACAGGGCCTAGCACAGATACGCAGTATTTT. It specifies CASSCRTGPSTDTQYF.

J is TRBJ2-1 and V is TRBV4-2; 7 bases match TRBD2. V shed 1 base, J shed 9 bases, and the junction held 12 bases outside the gene matches. Germline V gene data show CDR1 as LGHNA and CDR2 as YNFKEQ. This CDR3 spans 16 amino acids. CDR3: CASSQVQASREGEQFF. The CDR3 DNA reads TGTGCCAGCAGCCAAGTCCAGGCTAGCAGGGAGGGTGAGCAGTTCTTC.

The genes are TRBV28 and TRBJ1-1; D gene ambiguous. The CDR3 contains 12 residues. Trimming shortened V by 2 bases and J by 11 bases, and 12 bases separated the two germline ends. CDR1 is MDHEN, CDR2 SYDVKM, per germline. The CDR3 sequence: CASSLVAARAFF. The DNA of the CDR3 is TGTGCCAGCAGTTTAGTGGCCGCTAGGGCTTTCTTT.

This clone turned up a few times. This chain joins TRBV6-1 and TRBJ2-7; D perhaps matches TRBD2 (5 bases). The germline CDR1 and CDR2 sequences are MNHNS and SASEGT. The CDR3 sequence is 13 residues long. V was cut by 0 bases and J by 6 bases, with 9 bases left in between. In DNA, the CDR3 is TGTGCCAGCAGTGAAGCCGGAGGACTCGAGCAGTACTTC. It specifies CASSEAGGLEQYF.

The chain recombines TRBV7-9 with TRBJ2-6; D might be TRBD2 (5 bases). Germline lookup yields CDR1 SEHNR and CDR2 FQNEAQ (reference sequence). This CDR3 contains 15 residues. The germline V and J ends were trimmed by 3 bases and 0 bases, with 6 bases remaining between them. Here the CDR3 reads CASSLGSSGANVLTF. The CDR3 DNA reads as TGTGCCAGCAGCTTGGGGAGCTCTGGGGCCAACGTCCTGACTTTC.

This clone appeared a few times. The CDR3 DNA reads as TGTGCCAGCAGCTTGGAGGGACAGGGCGGAACCCAGTACTTC. Its protein product is CASSLEGQGGTQYF. The V and J genes are TRBV5-6 and TRBJ2-5, with TRBD1 identical over 9 bases. CDR1 and CDR2 (germline): SGHDT, YYEEEE. Germline trimming cut 0 bases from V and 8 bases from J; bases unmatched to any gene: 5. This CDR3 region has 14 residues.

As concerns this clone: A junction boundary mismatches the germline segment, possibly from a read error. The V and J genes are TRBV5-1 and TRBJ2-3; TRBD2 aligns across 7 bases. The V gene's germline CDR1 is SGHRS and CDR2 YFSETQ. The CDR3 is 16 residues long. The CDR3: CASSLDPGGTTDTQYF. CDR3 nucleotides: TGCGCCAGCAGTTTGGACCCCGGGGGGACCACAGATACGCAGTATTTT.

The chain couples TRBV11-3 to TRBJ1-1; 7 nucleotides line up with TRBD1. V gave up 5 bases and J gave up 11 bases; unmatched junction bases: 8. This CDR3 has 12 residues. Germline V gene lookup returns CDR1 SGHNT and CDR2 YENEEA. The CDR3 sequence is CASSQGRGTAFF. The CDR3 bases are TGTGCCAGCAGCCAGGGCAGGGGGACGGCTTTCTTT.

The V call is TRBV6-1, the J call TRBJ1-6; 7 bases are shared with TRBD1. Germline V gene lookup returns CDR1 MNHNS and CDR2 SASEGT. J lost 4 bases, V lost 3 bases, and 6 bases had no gene match. This CDR3 is built from 16 residues. The CDR3 coding sequence is TGTGCCAGCAGTGATGGGACAGCTATTTATAATTCACCCCTCCACTTT. Residues: CASSDGTAIYNSPLHF.

The chain has TRBV12-3 or TRBV12-4 and TRBJ1-4; D is undetermined. The V end was cut by 3 bases, the J end by 8 bases, with 7 bases between. The length of the CDR3 is 12 residues. The chain's CDR3 is CASSFAIEKLFF. CDR3 coding DNA: TGTGCCAGCAGTTTCGCTATCGAAAAACTGTTTTTT.

This chain connects TRBV10-3 to TRBJ2-1; TRBD1 is a possible D gene (6 bases). The CDR3 sequence is 12 residues long. Germline V gene lookup returns CDR1 ENHRY and CDR2 SYGVKD. The germline V and J ends were trimmed by 10 bases and 6 bases, with 13 bases remaining between them. The CDR3 DNA reads TGTGCCACCCAGGGGCAGGGCAATGAGCAGTTCTTC. Encoded protein: CATQGQGNEQFF.

The chain employs TRBV7-9 and TRBJ1-4; 7 bases are a match to TRBD1. The CDR3 spans 15 residues. Per the germline V gene, CDR1 is SEHNR and CDR2 is FQNEAQ (reference sequence). The trim removed 5 bases at V and 4 bases at J, leaving 7 bases unmatched. The CDR3 reads CASSTRDSYNEKLFF. CDR3 nucleotide sequence: TGTGCCAGCAGCACACGGGACAGCTATAATGAAAAACTGTTTTTT.

This chain connects TRBV3-1 (or the pseudogene TRBV3-2) to TRBJ2-1; a possible D gene is TRBD2 (5 bases). This CDR3 comprises 12 residues. The V and J ends lost 7 bases and 11 bases respectively, with 15 bases between them. Germline lookup yields CDR1 LGHDT and CDR2 YNNKEL (reference sequence). The CDR3 nucleotides read TGTGCCAGCACGGACCGGAGGCACCAGCAGTTCTTC. Translating gives CASTDRRHQQFF.

The chain recombines TRBV18 with TRBJ2-2; D not resolved. The CDR3 runs 12 residues. Germline assignment: CDR1 KGHSH and CDR2 LQKENI. Trimming left V 4 bases short and J 6 bases short, with 6 bases between. Here the CDR3 DNA reads TGTGCCAGCTCACGAGTGGCCGGGGAGCTGTTTTTT. Translating it yields CASSRVAGELFF.

The CDR3 sequence: CASSEDPSTDTQYF. The CDR3 coding sequence is TGTGCCAGCAGTGAAGATCCGAGCACAGATACGCAGTATTTT. This chain uses TRBV2 with TRBJ2-3; D gene ambiguous. Trimming shortened V by 1 base and J by 0 bases, and 5 bases separated the two germline ends. The CDR3 runs 14 residues. From germline, CDR1 is SNHLY and CDR2 FYNNEI.

The chain links TRBV4-2 to TRBJ2-7; D call uncertain. Germline V lookup: CDR1 LGHNA, CDR2 YNFKEQ. V lost 0 bases and J lost 7, with 10 bases in between. This CDR3 contains 13 residues. DNA for the CDR3: TGTGCCAGCAGCCAAGATCGGGTGCGTGAGCAGTACTTC. It specifies CASSQDRVREQYF.